Listed here are 30 T cell receptor beta chains from one sample, sequenced in a study of blood T cells in healthy people across ages. Through a sample-barcoded 5' primer and a J-beta primer mix, a second PCR was run for roughly 6 to 11 cycles. TCRdb analysed the 5' RACE reads with MiXCR anew, one entry per CDR3 protein. The sample yields 660,000 or so distinct CDR3 sequences, 58% seen once. The sequencing input was blood. These receptors came from a man aged 55 to 70 in good health.

The chain joins TRBV5-1 to TRBJ2-1; 8 nucleotides align to TRBD1. V shed 4 bases, J shed 2 bases, and the junction held 5 bases outside the gene matches. The CDR3 sequence is 15 residues long. The germline CDR1 and CDR2 sequences are SGHRS and YFSETQ. CDR3 sequence reads: CASSTTTGAYNEQFF. CDR3 sequence (DNA): TGCGCCAGCAGCACAACGACAGGGGCCTACAATGAGCAGTTCTTC.

The chain couples TRBV15 to TRBJ2-7; the match to TRBD1 covers 8 bases. Trimming at V came to 5 bases and at J to 0 bases, leaving 21 bases not matched to a gene. In germline, CDR1 is LNHNV, CDR2 YYDKDF (reference sequence). The CDR3 is made up of 20 amino acids. CDR3 DNA: TGTGCCACCAGCGGATTCGGACGTTTCCGGGACAGGAAGAGCTCCTACGAGCAGTACTTC. This sequence encodes CATSGFGRFRDRKSSYEQYF.

The chain employs TRBV7-6 and TRBJ2-7; weak D call: TRBD1 (6 bases). Germline CDR1 is SGHVS and CDR2 is FNYEAQ. This CDR3 contains 17 residues. Trimming took 5 bases from V and 0 from J, leaving 20 bases between them. Written as DNA, the CDR3 is TGTGCCAGCAGCCGCCTACCCAGGGACATCACCTCCTACGAGCAGTACTTC. It codes for CASSRLPRDITSYEQYF.

A few counts support this clonotype. V gene TRBV9 combines with J gene TRBJ1-2; 9 nucleotides line up with TRBD1. The CDR3 consists of 15 residues. J lost 4 bases, V lost 2 bases, and 6 bases had no gene match. Germline values: CDR1 SGDLS, CDR2 YYNGEE. The CDR3 DNA sequence: TGTGCCAGCAGCGTTACAGGGGGCGCTGGCTATGGCTACACCTTC. Its protein product is CASSVTGGAGYGYTF.

This sequence joins TRBV6-5 and TRBJ1-6; no definite D call. CDR1 and CDR2 (germline): MNHEY, SVGAGI. The CDR3 length is 14 residues. V was trimmed by 2 bases and J by 6 bases, leaving 8 bases between them. The CDR3 spells CASSYEGFNSPLHF. The CDR3, as DNA: TGTGCCAGCAGTTACGAGGGTTTTAATTCACCCCTCCACTTT.

The chain joins TRBV20-1 to TRBJ2-1, with 9 bases matching TRBD2. This CDR3 is 16 amino acids long. Germline V CDR1 and CDR2: DFQATT, SNEGSKA (reference sequence). Trimming took 0 bases from V and 5 from J; bases not matched to a gene: 8. The CDR3 is CSARDYAAGGHNEQFF. CDR3 DNA: TGCAGTGCTAGAGATTATGCGGCGGGGGGGCACAATGAGCAGTTCTTC.

The chain links TRBV5-1 to TRBJ1-2; no firm D call. The CDR3 is 12 amino acids. CDR1 is SGHRS, CDR2 YFSETQ, per germline. The V gene lost 4 bases and the J gene lost 5 bases, with 9 bases spanning the gap. The CDR3, as DNA: TGCGCCAGCAGCCCGACGTATTATGGCTACACCTTC. This gives the protein CASSPTYYGYTF.

The rearrangement links TRBV7-2 to TRBJ1-5, with a tentative D call TRBD1 (6 bases). This CDR3 is 15 amino acids long. V was pared by 5 bases and J by 3 bases, with 14 bases between. Germline V lookup: CDR1 SGHTA, CDR2 FQGNSA. CDR3 sequence reads: CASSRSTGLNQPQHF. The DNA for the CDR3 is TGTGCCAGCAGCCGGTCCACAGGGCTCAATCAGCCCCAGCATTTT.

There are a few counts of this clonotype. This sequence joins TRBV6-2 or TRBV6-3 and TRBJ2-7; no clear D. The germline CDR1 and CDR2 sequences are MNHEY and SVGEGT. Deletions cut 10 bases from V and 3 bases from J, with 31 bases between. The CDR3 is made up of 18 amino acids. This CDR3 is CANLILETYTPFGYEQYF. The CDR3 region has the DNA TGTGCCAACCTCATTCTGGAAACTTATACCCCCTTCGGCTACGAGCAGTACTTC.

Here the CDR3 reads CASSLEARYNEQFF. CDR3 DNA sequence: TGCGCCAGCAGCTTGGAAGCCAGATACAATGAGCAGTTCTTC. The V and J genes are TRBV5-1 and TRBJ2-1; D uncertain. The CDR3 contains 14 residues. In germline, CDR1 is SGHRS, CDR2 YFSETQ. The V gene lost 0 bases and the J gene lost 4 bases, with 8 bases spanning the gap.

The sample holds a few counts of this clonotype. The genes are TRBV20-1 and TRBJ2-7; the D gene is possibly TRBD2 (5 bases). V was shortened by 2 bases and J by 1 base, with 9 bases between the two germline ends. Germline assignment: CDR1 DFQATT and CDR2 SNEGSKA (reference sequence). The CDR3 sequence is 13 residues long. The CDR3 DNA is TGCAGTGCTAGACTCACTAGTTCCTACGAGCAGTACTTC. It is translated as CSARLTSSYEQYF.

As for this clonotype: The junction differs from germline at one of its ends, possibly a read error. The chain employs TRBV5-1 and TRBJ2-1; D is perhaps TRBD1 (8 bases). The CDR3 loop spans 15 amino acids. Germline CDR1 is SGHRS and CDR2 is YFSETQ. The CDR3 DNA reads TGTGCCAGCAGCCGAGGACAGGGAGGGTACAATGAGCAGTTCTTC. This codes for CASSRGQGGYNEQFF.

The chain uses TRBV9 and TRBJ1-2; D is uncertain. Germline V gives CDR1 SGDLS, CDR2 YYNGEE. V shed 4 bases and J shed 0 bases, with 16 bases lying between them. This CDR3 region has 16 residues. Here the CDR3 DNA reads TGTGCCAGCAGCTCGCCGAGGGCCTCTGCTAACTATGGCTACACCTTC. It is translated as CASSSPRASANYGYTF.

This clonotype was recorded at least ten times. This rearrangement joins TRBV7-2 to TRBJ1-5; TRBD1 is a possible D gene (6 bases). Deletions cut 1 base from V and 7 bases from J, with 11 bases between. The CDR3 totals 14 residues. Germline-derived CDR1 and CDR2 are SGHTA and FQGNSA. This CDR3 reads CASSLVRGGQPQHF. Here the CDR3 DNA reads TGTGCCAGCAGCTTAGTCAGGGGAGGCCAGCCCCAGCATTTT.

The gene calls are TRBV7-9 and TRBJ1-4, with no clear D. The length of the CDR3 is 13 residues. Germline V lookup: CDR1 SEHNR, CDR2 FQNEAQ (reference sequence). Trimming took off 8 bases at V and 3 bases at J, with 10 bases between the two ends. CDR3 coding DNA: TGTGCCAGCGCCGGAAGACCTAATGAAAAACTGTTTTTT. Protein: CASAGRPNEKLFF.

The rearrangement uses TRBV9 and TRBJ2-7; 8 bases align to TRBD2. The CDR3 extends over 15 amino acids. V lost 5 bases and J lost 2; bases outside the gene matches: 9. CDR1 is SGDLS and CDR2 is YYNGEE in the germline V gene. The CDR3 DNA reads TGTGCCAGCAGTGTCTCCGCGGGGGGAACCTACGAGCAGTACTTC. Amino acid sequence: CASSVSAGGTYEQYF.

Note on this clonotype: Compared with germline, one end of the junction differs, possibly owing to a read error. The chain is built from TRBV5-1 and TRBJ2-5; 10 bases are a match to TRBD2. Germline lookup yields CDR1 SGHRS and CDR2 YFSETQ. The CDR3 is 16 residues long. CDR3 nucleotide sequence: TGCGTCAGCAGCTTCTCCGGACTAGCGGACCAAGAGACCCAGTACTTC. Amino acids: CVSSFSGLADQETQYF.

V is TRBV20-1 and J is TRBJ1-2; possible D gene TRBD1, 5 bases. Germline CDR1 is DFQATT and CDR2 is SNEGSKA (reference sequence). V lost 6 bases and J 0 bases, leaving 14 bases between the germline ends. The CDR3 extends over 14 amino acids. DNA of the CDR3: TGCAGTGCCCCGGGGCCAAGAGCTAACTATGGCTACACCTTC. Encoded protein: CSAPGPRANYGYTF.

The chain uses TRBV3-1 and TRBJ2-1, with 10 bases that match TRBD2. This CDR3 contains 15 residues. V was pared by 4 bases and J by 5 bases, with 5 bases of the junction left unmatched. Germline V lookup: CDR1 LGHDT, CDR2 YNNKEL (reference sequence). The CDR3 is CASSPGTSAHNEQFF. CDR3 nucleotide sequence: TGTGCCAGCAGCCCTGGGACTAGCGCACACAATGAGCAGTTCTTC.

The chain combines TRBV18 with TRBJ1-1, with 9 bases identical to TRBD1. CDR1 KGHSH and CDR2 LQKENI come from the germline V gene. The CDR3 is 15 amino acids. V shed 6 bases and J 4 bases; nucleotides not matched to a gene: 9. CDR3: CASSPGDRVGTEAFF. The CDR3, as DNA: TGTGCCAGCTCCCCGGGGGACAGGGTTGGCACTGAAGCTTTCTTT.

The chain employs TRBV20-1 and TRBJ1-1, with D unclear. Trimming shortened V by 3 bases and J by 1 base, and 12 bases separated the two germline ends. Germline V CDR1 and CDR2: DFQATT, SNEGSKA (reference sequence). The CDR3 length is 14 residues. The CDR3 sequence is CSARLPDWNTEAFF. In DNA, the CDR3 is TGCAGTGCTAGGCTACCGGATTGGAACACTGAAGCTTTCTTT.

The gene calls are TRBV6-1 and TRBJ2-5, with D uncertain. Trimming removed 1 base at V and 2 bases at J, with 8 bases between. The germline gives CDR1 MNHNS, CDR2 SASEGT. The CDR3 runs 14 residues. The CDR3 loop reads CASSEGTVQETQYF. CDR3 nucleotides: TGTGCCAGCAGTGAAGGGACCGTGCAAGAGACCCAGTACTTC.

The chain uses TRBV6-2 or TRBV6-3 and TRBJ1-6; D gene ambiguous. This CDR3 region has 14 residues. The germline V gene has CDR1 MNHEY and CDR2 SVGEGT. Trimming shortened V by 7 bases and J by 0 bases, and 7 bases separated the two germline ends. The CDR3 nucleotides read TGTGCCAGCACCTCAGGCTCCTATAATTCACCCCTCCACTTT. Translating it yields CASTSGSYNSPLHF.

The table lists this clonotype with a few counts. The chain combines TRBV29-1 with TRBJ1-2; the D gene is possibly TRBD1 (5 bases). The germline V gene encodes CDR1 SQVTM and CDR2 ANQGSEA. V was clipped by 5 bases and J by 2 bases, with 9 bases between them. The CDR3 is 12 residues long. CDR3 coding DNA: TGCAGCGTTCCGCGGGGGAACTATGGCTACACCTTC. Residues: CSVPRGNYGYTF.

The rearrangement joins TRBV10-3 to TRBJ2-5; unclear D gene. The germline V and J ends were trimmed by 5 bases and 3 bases, with 13 bases remaining between them. Looked up from germline, CDR1 is ENHRY and CDR2 is SYGVKD. There are 14 residues in the CDR3. CDR3 nucleotides: TGTGCCATCAGTAAATTGGACGCAGAAGAGACCCAGTACTTC. Translated, it gives CAISKLDAEETQYF.

This clonotype was observed a few times. This chain joins TRBV7-7 and TRBJ2-5; no definite D call. V lost 0 bases to trimming and J lost 1 base, with 12 bases between them. Germline V gives CDR1 SSHAT, CDR2 FNYEAQ (reference sequence). The CDR3 consists of 16 residues. The CDR3 sequence: CASSLAGPTIQETQYF. CDR3 bases: TGTGCCAGCAGCTTAGCGGGCCCTACTATCCAAGAGACCCAGTACTTC.

This clonotype appeared a single time. The J gene is TRBJ2-3, the V gene TRBV20-1; TRBD2 might be the D (7 bases). With 4 bases removed from V and 3 bases from J, the gap between germline ends came to 17 bases. The CDR3 contains 15 residues. Germline V gene lookup returns CDR1 DFQATT and CDR2 SNEGSKA (reference sequence). CDR3 nucleotides: TGCAGTGCTACTAGGGGGGGGGCCACTACAGATACGCAGTATTTT. It specifies CSATRGGATTDTQYF.

The V and J genes are TRBV20-1 and TRBJ2-5, with 12 nucleotides matching TRBD2. This CDR3 spans 15 amino acids. Losses at the gene ends were 6 bases for V and 2 bases for J; bases not matched to a gene: 7. Germline-derived CDR1 and CDR2 are DFQATT and SNEGSKA (reference sequence). Here the CDR3 reads CSAPRLAGGQETQYF. Here the CDR3 DNA reads TGCAGTGCCCCGAGGCTAGCGGGGGGGCAAGAGACCCAGTACTTC.

This clonotype appeared a few times. The chain is built from TRBV6-6 and TRBJ1-1; unclear D gene. Germline V gives CDR1 MNHNY, CDR2 SVGAGI (reference sequence). CDR3 length: 12 residues. The germline V and J ends were trimmed by 5 bases and 4 bases, with 8 bases remaining between them. CDR3 sequence: CASSEYRTEAFF. The DNA of the CDR3 is TGTGCCAGCAGTGAGTATCGCACTGAAGCTTTCTTT.

The chain is built from TRBV7-2 and TRBJ1-5; TRBD1 agrees at 9 bases. J gave up 7 bases and V 4 bases, and 11 bases lay outside the gene matches. Germline V gene data show CDR1 as SGHTA and CDR2 as FQGNSA. The CDR3 loop spans 16 amino acids. CDR3 coding DNA: TGTGCCAGCAGCTCTACTTTGGGACAGGGATCCCAGCCCCAGCATTTT. The encoded protein is CASSSTLGQGSQPQHF.